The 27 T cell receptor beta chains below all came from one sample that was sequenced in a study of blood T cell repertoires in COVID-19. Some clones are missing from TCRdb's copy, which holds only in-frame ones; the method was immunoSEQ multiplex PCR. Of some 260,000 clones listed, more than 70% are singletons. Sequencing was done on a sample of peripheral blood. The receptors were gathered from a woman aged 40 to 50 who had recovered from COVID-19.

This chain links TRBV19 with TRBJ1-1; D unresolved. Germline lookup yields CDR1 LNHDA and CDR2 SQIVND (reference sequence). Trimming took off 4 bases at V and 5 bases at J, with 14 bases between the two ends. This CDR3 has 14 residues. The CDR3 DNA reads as TGTGCCAGTAGTACAGGAAGATCACTTACTGAAGCTTTCTTT. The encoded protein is CASSTGRSLTEAFF.

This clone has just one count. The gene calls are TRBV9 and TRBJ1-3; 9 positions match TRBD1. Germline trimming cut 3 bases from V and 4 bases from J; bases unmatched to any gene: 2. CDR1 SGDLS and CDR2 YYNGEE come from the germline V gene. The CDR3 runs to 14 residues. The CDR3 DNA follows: TGTGCCAGCAGCGGGGGACAGGGCGGAAACACCATATATTTT. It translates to CASSGGQGGNTIYF.

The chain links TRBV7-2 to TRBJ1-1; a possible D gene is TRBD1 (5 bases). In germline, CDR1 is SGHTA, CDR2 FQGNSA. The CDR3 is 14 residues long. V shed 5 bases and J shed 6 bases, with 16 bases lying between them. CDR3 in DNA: TGTGCCAGCAGCCCCCCCCCAGAAGGGGCTGAAGCTTTCTTT. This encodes CASSPPPEGAEAFF.

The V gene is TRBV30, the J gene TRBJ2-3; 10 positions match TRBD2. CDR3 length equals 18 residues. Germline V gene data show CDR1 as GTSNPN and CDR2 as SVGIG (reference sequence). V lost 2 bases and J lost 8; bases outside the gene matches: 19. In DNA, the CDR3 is TGTGCCTGGAGTACTCGACTAGGGAGCGGGAGGGCCTTCGGTACGCAGTATTTT. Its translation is CAWSTRLGSGRAFGTQYF.

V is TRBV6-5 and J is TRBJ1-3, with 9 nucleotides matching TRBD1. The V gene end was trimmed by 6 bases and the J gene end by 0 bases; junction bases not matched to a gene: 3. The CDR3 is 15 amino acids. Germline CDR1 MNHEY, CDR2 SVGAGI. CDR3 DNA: TGTGCCAGCAGCCCGACAGGGGGCTCTGGAAACACCATATATTTT. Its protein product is CASSPTGGSGNTIYF.

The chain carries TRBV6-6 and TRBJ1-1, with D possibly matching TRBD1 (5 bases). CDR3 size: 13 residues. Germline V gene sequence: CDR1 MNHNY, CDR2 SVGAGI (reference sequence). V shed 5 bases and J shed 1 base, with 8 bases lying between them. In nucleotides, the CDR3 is TGTGCCAGCAGTGGGGCCTCGAACACTGAAGCTTTCTTT. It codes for CASSGASNTEAFF.

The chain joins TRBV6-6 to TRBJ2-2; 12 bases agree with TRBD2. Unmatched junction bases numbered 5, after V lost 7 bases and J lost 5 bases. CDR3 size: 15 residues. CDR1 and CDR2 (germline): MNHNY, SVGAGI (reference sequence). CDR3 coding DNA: TGTGCCAGCAACCCAGGGACTAGCGGGACCGGGGAGCTGTTTTTT. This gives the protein CASNPGTSGTGELFF.

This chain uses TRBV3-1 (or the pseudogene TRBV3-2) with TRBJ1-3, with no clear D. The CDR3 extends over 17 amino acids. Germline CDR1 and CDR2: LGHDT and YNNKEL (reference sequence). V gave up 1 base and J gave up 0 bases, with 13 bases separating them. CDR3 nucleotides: TGTGCCAGCAGCCAAGGCCCGGGTGGCGTCTCTGGAAACACCATATATTTT. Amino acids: CASSQGPGGVSGNTIYF.

The DNA of the CDR3 is TGTGCCAGCAGTGAAAGGGGGGGCACTGAAGCTTTCTTT. This encodes CASSERGGTEAFF. The rearrangement joins TRBV6-1 to TRBJ1-1, with D tentatively TRBD1 (6 bases). With 2 bases removed from V and 4 bases from J, the gap between germline ends came to 8 bases. The CDR3 contains 13 residues. The V gene's germline CDR1 is MNHNS and CDR2 SASEGT.

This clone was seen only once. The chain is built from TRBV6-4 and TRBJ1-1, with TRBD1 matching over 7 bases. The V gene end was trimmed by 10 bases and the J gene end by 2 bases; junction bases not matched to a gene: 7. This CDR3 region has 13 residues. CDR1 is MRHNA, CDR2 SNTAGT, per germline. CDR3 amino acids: CATIRQGNTEAFF. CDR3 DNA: TGTGCCACCATCCGACAGGGAAACACTGAAGCTTTCTTT.

In nucleotides, the CDR3 is TGTGCCAGCAGTTCGCGGGCTGGAAACACCATATATTTT. Its protein product is CASSSRAGNTIYF. The chain combines TRBV12-3 or TRBV12-4 with TRBJ1-3, with D uncertain. CDR3 size: 13 residues. V dropped 4 bases and J dropped 2 bases, with 6 bases sitting between them.

Written as DNA, the CDR3 is TGTGCCAGCAGCCCCGGGCGGGAGGTGTATGAGCAGTTCTTC. Amino acid sequence: CASSPGREVYEQFF. The gene calls are TRBV7-8 and TRBJ2-1; 8 nucleotides line up with TRBD2. The CDR3 runs to 14 residues. Germline CDR1 and CDR2: SGHVS and FQNEAQ. Unmatched junction bases numbered 8, after V lost 5 bases and J lost 8 bases.

The CDR3 bases are TGTGCCAGCAGTCGGGTGGCGGGGACCTACTATGGCTACACCTTC. This encodes CASSRVAGTYYGYTF. J is TRBJ1-2 and V is TRBV28; a possible D gene is TRBD1 (5 bases). The CDR3 sequence is 15 residues long. V dropped 5 bases and J dropped 3 bases, with 16 bases sitting between them. CDR1 MDHEN and CDR2 SYDVKM come from the germline V gene.

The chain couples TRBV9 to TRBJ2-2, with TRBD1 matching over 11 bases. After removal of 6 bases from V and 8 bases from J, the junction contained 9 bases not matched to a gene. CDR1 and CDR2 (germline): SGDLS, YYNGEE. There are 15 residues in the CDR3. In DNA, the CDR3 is TGTGCCAGCACCGCCGGACAGGGGGCGGGGGGGGAGCTGTTTTTT. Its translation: CASTAGQGAGGELFF.

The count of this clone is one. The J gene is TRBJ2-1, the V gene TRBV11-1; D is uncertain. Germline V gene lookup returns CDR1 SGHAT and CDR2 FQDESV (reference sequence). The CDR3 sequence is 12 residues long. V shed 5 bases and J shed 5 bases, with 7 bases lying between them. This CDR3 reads CASSREHNEQFF. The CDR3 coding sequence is TGTGCCAGCAGCCGAGAACACAATGAGCAGTTCTTC.

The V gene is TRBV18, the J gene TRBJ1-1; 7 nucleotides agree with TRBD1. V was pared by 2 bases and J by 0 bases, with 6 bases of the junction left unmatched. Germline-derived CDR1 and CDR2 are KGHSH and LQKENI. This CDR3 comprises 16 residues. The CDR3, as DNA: TGTGCCAGCTCACCAAGGGGACAGACTATGAACACTGAAGCTTTCTTT. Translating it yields CASSPRGQTMNTEAFF.

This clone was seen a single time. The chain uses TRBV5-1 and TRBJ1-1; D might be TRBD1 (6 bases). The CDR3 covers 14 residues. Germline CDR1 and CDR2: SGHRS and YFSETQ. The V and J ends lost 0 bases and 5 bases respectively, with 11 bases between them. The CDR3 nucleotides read TGCGCCAGCAGCTTGGGGCAGGGGTGGACTGAAGCTTTCTTT. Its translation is CASSLGQGWTEAFF.

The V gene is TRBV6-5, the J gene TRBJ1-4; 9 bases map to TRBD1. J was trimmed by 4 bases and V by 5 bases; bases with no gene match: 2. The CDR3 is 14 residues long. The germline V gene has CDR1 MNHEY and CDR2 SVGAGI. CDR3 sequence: CASSRTGDNEKLFF. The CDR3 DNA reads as TGTGCCAGCAGTCGGACAGGGGATAATGAAAAACTGTTTTTT.

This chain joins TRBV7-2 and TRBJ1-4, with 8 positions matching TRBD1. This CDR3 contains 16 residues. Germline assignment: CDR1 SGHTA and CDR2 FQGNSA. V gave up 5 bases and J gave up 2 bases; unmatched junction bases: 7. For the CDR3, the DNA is TGTGCCAGCAGCCCACAGGGGGTTAGGACTAATGAAAAACTGTTTTTT. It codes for CASSPQGVRTNEKLFF.

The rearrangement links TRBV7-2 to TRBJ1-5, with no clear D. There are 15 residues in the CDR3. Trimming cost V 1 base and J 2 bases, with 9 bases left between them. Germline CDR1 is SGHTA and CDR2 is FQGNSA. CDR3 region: CASSLVAGGNQPQHF. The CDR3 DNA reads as TGTGCCAGCAGCTTAGTTGCCGGGGGCAATCAGCCCCAGCATTTT. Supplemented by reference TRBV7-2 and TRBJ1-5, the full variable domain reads GAGVSQSPSNKVTEKGKDVELRCDPISGHTALYWYRQSLGQGLEFLIYFQGNSAPDKSGLPSDRFSAERTGGSVSTLTIQRTQQEDSAVYLCASSLVAGGNQPQHFGDGTRLSIL.

The CDR3 bases are TGTGCCAGCAGCCAAAACAGGGGCACCTATGGCTACACCTTC. Residues: CASSQNRGTYGYTF. The chain joins TRBV6-5 to TRBJ1-2; 7 bases fit TRBD1. The CDR3 sequence is 14 residues long. From germline, CDR1 is MNHEY and CDR2 SVGAGI. Trimming took 6 bases from V and 4 from J; bases not matched to a gene: 8.

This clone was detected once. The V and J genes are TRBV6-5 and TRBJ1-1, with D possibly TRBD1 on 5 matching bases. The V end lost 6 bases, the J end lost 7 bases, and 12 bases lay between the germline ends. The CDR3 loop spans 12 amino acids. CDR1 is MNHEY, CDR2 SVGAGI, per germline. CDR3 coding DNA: TGTGCCAGCAGCATCGGGGGGATTGAAGCTTTCTTT. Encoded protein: CASSIGGIEAFF.

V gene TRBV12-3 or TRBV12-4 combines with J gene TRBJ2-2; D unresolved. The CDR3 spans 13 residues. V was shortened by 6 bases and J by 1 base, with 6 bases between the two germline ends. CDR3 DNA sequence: TGTGCCAGCAGCCCTAGGAACACCGGGGAGCTGTTTTTT. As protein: CASSPRNTGELFF.

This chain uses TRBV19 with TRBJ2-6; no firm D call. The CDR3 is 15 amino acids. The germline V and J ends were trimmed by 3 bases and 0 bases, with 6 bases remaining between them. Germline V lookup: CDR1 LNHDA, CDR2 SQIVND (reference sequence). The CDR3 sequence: CASSMGLSGANVLTF. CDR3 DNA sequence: TGTGCCAGTAGTATGGGCCTCTCTGGGGCCAACGTCCTGACTTTC.

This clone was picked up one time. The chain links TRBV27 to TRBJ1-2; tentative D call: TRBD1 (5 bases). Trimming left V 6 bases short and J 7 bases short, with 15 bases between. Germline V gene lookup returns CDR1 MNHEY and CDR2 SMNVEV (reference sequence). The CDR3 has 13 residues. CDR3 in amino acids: CASSHGGVGGYTF. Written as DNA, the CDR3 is TGTGCCAGCAGCCACGGGGGGGTAGGTGGCTACACCTTC.

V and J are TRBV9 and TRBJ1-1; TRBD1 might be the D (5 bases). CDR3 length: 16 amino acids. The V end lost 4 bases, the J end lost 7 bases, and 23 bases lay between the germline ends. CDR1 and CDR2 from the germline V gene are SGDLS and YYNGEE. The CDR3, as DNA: TGTGCCAGCAGCCCCCCCGGCGGGGCGGGGGTGGGTGAAGCTTTCTTT. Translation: CASSPPGGAGVGEAFF.

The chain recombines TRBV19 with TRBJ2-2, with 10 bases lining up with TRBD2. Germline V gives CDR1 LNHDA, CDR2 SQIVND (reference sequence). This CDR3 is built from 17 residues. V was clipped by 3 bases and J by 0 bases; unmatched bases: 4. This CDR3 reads CASSMLAGATNTGELFF. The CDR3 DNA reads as TGTGCCAGTAGTATGCTAGCGGGAGCTACGAACACCGGGGAGCTGTTTTTT.